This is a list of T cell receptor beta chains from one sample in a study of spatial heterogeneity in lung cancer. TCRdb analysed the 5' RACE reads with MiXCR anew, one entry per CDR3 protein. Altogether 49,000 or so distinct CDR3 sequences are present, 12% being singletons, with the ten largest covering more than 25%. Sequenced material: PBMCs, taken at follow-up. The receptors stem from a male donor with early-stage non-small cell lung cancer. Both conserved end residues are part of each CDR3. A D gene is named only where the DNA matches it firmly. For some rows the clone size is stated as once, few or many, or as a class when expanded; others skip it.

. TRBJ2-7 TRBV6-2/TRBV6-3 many TGTGCCAGCAGGTCCGACGGATACGAGCAGTACTTC CASRSDGYEQYF
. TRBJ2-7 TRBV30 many TGTGCCTGGAGTGTACCCACCGCGGTGTACGAGCAGTACTTC CAWSVPTAVYEQYF
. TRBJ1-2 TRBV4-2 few TGTGCCAGCAGCCAACCCAGGGATGGCTACACCTTC CASSQPRDGYTF
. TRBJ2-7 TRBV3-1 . TGTGCCAGCAGCCAAGGGGACGGCCTCTACGAGCAGTACTTC CASSQGDGLYEQYF
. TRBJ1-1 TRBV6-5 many TGTGCCAGCACCGTGGACATAAACACTGAAGCTTTCTTT CASTVDINTEAFF
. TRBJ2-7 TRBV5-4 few TGTGCCAGCAGGCCCCCAGGGGAACATCACGAGCAGTACTTC CASRPPGEHHEQYF
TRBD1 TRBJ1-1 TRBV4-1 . TGCGCCAGCAGCCAAGGGGGAGCGAGACAGGGGGTCTGGACTGAAGCTTTCTTT CASSQGGARQGVWTEAFF
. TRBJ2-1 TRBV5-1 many TGCGCCAGCGGGAACGGGCCGGGGTCGGAGCAGTTCTTC CASGNGPGSEQFF
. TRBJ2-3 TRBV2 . TGTGCCAGCAGTGAACTGGGGATGTGGAAGGGAGATACGCAGTATTTT CASSELGMWKGDTQYF
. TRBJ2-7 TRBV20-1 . TGCAGTGCCACGATGCGGAGCTCCTACGAGCAGTACTTC CSATMRSSYEQYF
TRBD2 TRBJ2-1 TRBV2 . TGTGTCAGCAGCTCGAGACTAGCGGGAGGGGATGAGCAGTTCTTC CVSSSRLAGGDEQFF